These 19 T cell receptor beta chains were sequenced from one sample in a study of cytomegalovirus exposure and HLA in healthy donors. Both 60 Vbeta primers and 13 Jbeta primers went into the PCR. Assay used: immunoSEQ multiplex PCR; TCRdb lists only in-frame clones, some missing. The sample yields roughly 160,000 clones, about 65% seen once. Material for sequencing was PBMCs. All receptors derive from a girl between 5 and 17 years old in good health and CMV-seronegative.

This chain uses TRBV19 with TRBJ2-1; 7 bases are shared with TRBD2. With 3 bases clipped from V and 5 bases from J, the junction kept 4 bases outside the gene matches. Germline-derived CDR1 and CDR2 are LNHDA and SQIVND (reference sequence). The CDR3 extends over 14 amino acids. CDR3 in DNA: TGTGCCAGTAGTATCTTACTAGCGAACAATGAGCAGTTCTTC. As protein: CASSILLANNEQFF.

V usage is TRBV27 and J usage is TRBJ2-7, with TRBD1 matching 8 bases. Germline V CDR1 and CDR2: MNHEY, SMNVEV (reference sequence). The CDR3 covers 15 residues. V shed 6 bases and J 6 bases; nucleotides not matched to a gene: 13. CDR3 amino acids: CASRDRAVTGFEQYF. The DNA of the CDR3 is TGTGCCAGCAGGGACAGGGCGGTAACCGGCTTCGAGCAGTACTTC.

J is TRBJ1-1 and V is TRBV10-1; 10 bases agree with TRBD1. Germline loops: CDR1 WNHNN, CDR2 SYGVQD (reference sequence). The trim removed 6 bases at V and 1 base at J, leaving 5 bases unmatched. This CDR3 spans 15 amino acids. The CDR3 loop is CASSPGQGGNTEAFF. The CDR3, as DNA: TGCGCCAGCAGCCCTGGACAGGGGGGGAACACTGAAGCTTTCTTT.

The chain uses TRBV28 and TRBJ1-2; no clear D gene. The CDR3 runs 11 residues. Germline CDR1 and CDR2: MDHEN and SYDVKM. Trimming took off 4 bases at V and 8 bases at J, with 8 bases between the two ends. The CDR3 spells CASSSPGGYTF. For the CDR3, the DNA is TGTGCCAGCAGTTCCCCCGGGGGCTACACCTTC.

This clone was detected only a few times. This chain uses TRBV29-1 with TRBJ1-2; maybe TRBD1 (5 bases). Germline lookup yields CDR1 SQVTM and CDR2 ANQGSEA. V lost 0 bases to trimming and J lost 5 bases, with 28 bases between them. The CDR3 sequence is 19 residues long. This CDR3 reads CSVEDRGSRNLREKYGYTF. The CDR3 DNA reads as TGCAGCGTTGAAGATCGGGGGAGTAGGAATCTCCGAGAGAAATATGGCTACACCTTC.

The rearrangement uses TRBV10-3 and TRBJ2-5, with 10 bases that match TRBD2. The ends lost 5 bases at V and 5 bases at J; junction bases unmatched: 8. CDR1 and CDR2 from the germline V gene are ENHRY and SYGVKD. CDR3 length: 15 amino acids. CDR3 nucleotides: TGTGCCATCAGTTCCACTAGCGGGGCATATGAGACCCAGTACTTC. Its protein product is CAISSTSGAYETQYF.

This clone was seen more than once but under ten times. The chain employs TRBV5-1 and TRBJ2-7, with 9 bases fitting TRBD1. V lost 3 bases to trimming and J lost 3 bases; unmatched junction nucleotides: 1. Germline values: CDR1 SGHRS, CDR2 YFSETQ. There are 13 residues in the CDR3. CDR3 in amino acids: CASSWDRDYEQYF. The CDR3 nucleotides are TGCGCCAGCAGCTGGGACAGGGACTACGAGCAGTACTTC.

Turning to this clone: One end of the junction is discordant with germline, which a read error may explain. The chain uses TRBV30 and TRBJ1-5; 9 positions match TRBD1. Germline-derived CDR1 and CDR2 are GTSNPN and SVGIG (reference sequence). This CDR3 contains 14 residues. The CDR3 loop is CAWSTGQGNQPQHF. The CDR3, as DNA: TGTGCCTGGAGTACGGGACAGGGCAACCAGCCCCAGCATTTT.

DNA for the CDR3: TGTGCCAGCAGCCAAGAGTGGCCCGCCGAAGCTTTCTTT. Residues: CASSQEWPAEAFF. The V and J genes are TRBV14 and TRBJ1-1, with D uncertain. Germline lookup yields CDR1 SGHDN and CDR2 FVKESK. The CDR3 consists of 13 residues. V was cut by 0 bases and J by 8 bases, with 10 bases left in between.

This clone was seen once. The chain has TRBV5-1 and TRBJ1-1, with 7 positions matching TRBD1. This CDR3 region has 14 residues. Per germline, CDR1 SGHRS and CDR2 YFSETQ. Unmatched junction bases numbered 4, after V lost 1 base and J lost 4 bases. The CDR3 coding sequence is TGCGCCAGCAGCTTGACAGGGGAAGGCACTGAAGCTTTCTTT. Its translation: CASSLTGEGTEAFF.

V is TRBV29-1 and J is TRBJ1-1; TRBD1 aligns across 9 bases. CDR1 and CDR2 (germline): SQVTM, ANQGSEA. The V gene end was trimmed by 6 bases and the J gene end by 1 base; junction bases not matched to a gene: 3. The CDR3 runs to 13 residues. CDR3 loop: CSVTGQGNTEAFF. The CDR3 nucleotides read TGCAGCGTCACGGGACAGGGGAACACTGAAGCTTTCTTT.

V usage is TRBV29-1 and J usage is TRBJ2-7, with D perhaps matching TRBD2 (6 bases). The length of the CDR3 is 13 residues. The V gene lost 3 bases and the J gene lost 3 bases, with 12 bases spanning the gap. The germline gives CDR1 SQVTM, CDR2 ANQGSEA. The DNA of the CDR3 is TGCAGCGTTGAGGGGGGAAGTGTCTACGAGCAGTACTTC. Protein sequence: CSVEGGSVYEQYF.

The genes are TRBV29-1 and TRBJ2-1; 10 bases are a match to TRBD2. The CDR3 consists of 13 residues. In germline, CDR1 is SQVTM, CDR2 ANQGSEA. V shed 8 bases, J shed 3 bases, and the junction held 4 bases outside the gene matches. CDR3: CSLGTSVYNEQFF. The CDR3 DNA sequence: TGCAGCCTTGGGACTAGCGTCTACAATGAGCAGTTCTTC.

The chain is built from TRBV11-2 and TRBJ2-7, with D unresolved. V lost 2 bases and J lost 0, with 8 bases in between. CDR3 size: 14 residues. CDR1 and CDR2 (germline): SGHAT, FQNNGV. Here the CDR3 reads CASSLIPGSYEQYF. The CDR3 nucleotides read TGTGCCAGCAGCTTAATCCCAGGCTCCTACGAGCAGTACTTC. The full variable domain, rest sourced from reference TRBV11-2 and TRBJ2-7, is EAGVAQSPRYKIIEKRQSVAFWCNPISGHATLYWYQQILGQGPKLLIQFQNNGVVDDSQLPKDRFSAERLKGVDSTLKIQPAKLEDSAVYLCASSLIPGSYEQYFGPGTRLTVT.

The chain carries TRBV11-2 and TRBJ1-4; D is undetermined. V was clipped by 1 base and J by 8 bases, with 14 bases between them. Germline V lookup: CDR1 SGHAT, CDR2 FQNNGV. The CDR3 spans 15 residues. CDR3 sequence: CASSLVLGAVEKLFF. The CDR3 bases are TGTGCCAGCAGCTTAGTTCTGGGAGCAGTAGAAAAACTGTTTTTT.

This chain uses TRBV30 with TRBJ1-2; 10 bases are a match to TRBD1. Germline lookup yields CDR1 GTSNPN and CDR2 SVGIG (reference sequence). After removal of 4 bases from V and 0 bases from J, the junction contained 5 bases not matched to a gene. The CDR3 sequence is 15 residues long. CDR3 DNA: TGTGCCTGGACGACAGGGGGCGCATCTAACTATGGCTACACCTTC. This encodes CAWTTGGASNYGYTF.

The genes are TRBV5-1 and TRBJ2-7; maybe TRBD1 (6 bases). Germline CDR1 reads SGHRS; CDR2 reads YFSETQ. The CDR3 covers 15 residues. Trimming took off 4 bases at V and 0 bases at J, with 14 bases between the two ends. CDR3 loop: CASSPNGQPSYEQYF. The CDR3 DNA reads as TGCGCCAGCAGCCCCAACGGACAGCCCTCCTACGAGCAGTACTTC.

This sequence joins TRBV5-1 and TRBJ2-1, with D possibly being TRBD2 (6 bases). V lost 5 bases, J lost 1 base, and 7 bases lay in between. This CDR3 spans 13 amino acids. CDR1 and CDR2 from the germline V gene are SGHRS and YFSETQ. The CDR3 DNA reads as TGCGCCAGCAGTGGGGGGTCCTACAATGAGCAGTTCTTC. This gives the protein CASSGGSYNEQFF.

The rearrangement links TRBV13 to TRBJ1-1, with D perhaps matching TRBD1 (6 bases). The CDR3 covers 15 residues. Germline loops: CDR1 PRHDT, CDR2 FYEKMQ (reference sequence). The germline V and J ends were trimmed by 5 bases and 0 bases, with 13 bases remaining between them. Here the CDR3 DNA reads TGTGCCAGCAGCCTCGGGACACTGCTGAACACTGAAGCTTTCTTT. This codes for CASSLGTLLNTEAFF.